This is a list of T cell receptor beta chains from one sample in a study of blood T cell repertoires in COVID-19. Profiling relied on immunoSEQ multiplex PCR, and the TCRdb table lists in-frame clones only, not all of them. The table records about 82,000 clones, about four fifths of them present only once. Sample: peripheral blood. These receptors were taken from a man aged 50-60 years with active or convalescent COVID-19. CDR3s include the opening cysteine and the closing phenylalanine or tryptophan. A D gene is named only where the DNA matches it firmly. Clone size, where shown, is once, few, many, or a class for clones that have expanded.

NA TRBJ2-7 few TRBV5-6 TGTGCCAGCAGTTCGGACACCTACGAGCAGTACTTC CASSSDTYEQYF
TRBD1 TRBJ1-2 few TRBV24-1 TGTGCCACCAGTGATTCGCCGGGACAGCTCTATGGCTACACCTTC CATSDSPGQLYGYTF
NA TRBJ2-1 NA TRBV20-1 TGCAGTGCTAGTGAGCGGGTCGGGGTCGAGCAGTTCTTC CSASERVGVEQFF
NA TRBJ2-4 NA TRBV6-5 TGTGCCAGCAGACTGGACATCGGCAAAAACATTCAGTACTTC CASRLDIGKNIQYF
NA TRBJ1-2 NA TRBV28 TGTGCCAGCAGTTTTTCGGGGGGTGGCAACTATGGCTACACCTTC CASSFSGGGNYGYTF
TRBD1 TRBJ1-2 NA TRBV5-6 TGTGCCAGCAGCAAACAGGACAGGGGGGGCTATGGCTACACCTTC CASSKQDRGGYGYTF
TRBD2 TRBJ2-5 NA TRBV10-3 TGTGCCATCAGTGAGTCTGTAGCGGGGGTTGAGACCCAGTACTTC CAISESVAGVETQYF
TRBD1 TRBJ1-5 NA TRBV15 TGTGCCACCAGCGTGGACAGGGTGTATCAGCCCCAGCATTTT CATSVDRVYQPQHF
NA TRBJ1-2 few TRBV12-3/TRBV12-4 TGTGCCAGCACTAGGGGTTATGGCTACACCTTC CASTRGYGYTF
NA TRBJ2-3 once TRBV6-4 TGTGCCAGCAGTGAGACTGGAGCCGATACGCAGTATTTT CASSETGADTQYF
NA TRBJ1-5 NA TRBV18 TGTGCCAGCTCGTCAGGGGAGGGTCAGCCCCAGCATTTT CASSSGEGQPQHF
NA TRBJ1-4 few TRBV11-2 TGTGCCAGCAGCTTAGGGGGCGAAAGTGAAAAACTGTTTTTT CASSLGGESEKLFF
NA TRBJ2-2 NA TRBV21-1 TGTGCCAGCAGCAGGGCGACAGGGAGCACCGGGGAGCTGTTTTTT CASSRATGSTGELFF
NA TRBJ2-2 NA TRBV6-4 TGTGCCAGCACGGCTAGCGCGAACACCGGGGAGCTGTTTTTT CASTASANTGELFF
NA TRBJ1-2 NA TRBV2 TGTGCCAGCATCGAAGGGGTGGATTATGGCTACACCTTC CASIEGVDYGYTF
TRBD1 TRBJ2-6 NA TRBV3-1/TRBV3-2 TGTGCCAGCAGCCAAGAATACAGGGGGCTTGGGGCCAACGTCCTGACTTTC CASSQEYRGLGANVLTF
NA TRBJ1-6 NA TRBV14 TGTGCCAGCAGCCAAGATCCAGGGTTCGGTGGGAATAATTCACCCCTCCACTTT CASSQDPGFGGNNSPLHF
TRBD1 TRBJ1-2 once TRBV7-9 TGTGCCAGCAGCTTCGCAGGGGGCAGGGGGTATGGCTACACCTTC CASSFAGGRGYGYTF
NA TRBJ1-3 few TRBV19 TGTGCCAGTACGGTTAGTGAACGCTCTGGAAACACCATATATTTT CASTVSERSGNTIYF
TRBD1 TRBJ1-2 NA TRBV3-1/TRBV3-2 TGTGCCAGCAGCCAGGACACAGGGGGGTATGGCTACACCTTC CASSQDTGGYGYTF
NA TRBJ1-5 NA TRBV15 TGTGCCACCAGCAGAGATGGAGACCTTCCTCAGCCCCAGCATTTT CATSRDGDLPQPQHF
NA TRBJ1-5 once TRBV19 TGTGCCAGTATGGACACCCGCAATCAGCCCCAGCATTTT CASMDTRNQPQHF
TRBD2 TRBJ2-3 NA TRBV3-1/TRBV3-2 TGTGCCAGCAGCCAGACTAGCGGGGGAAGCACAGATACGCAGTATTTT CASSQTSGGSTDTQYF
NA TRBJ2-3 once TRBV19 TGTGCCAGTAGTATAATAGCAGGGAGCACAGATACGCAGTATTTT CASSIIAGSTDTQYF
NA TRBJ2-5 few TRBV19 TGTGCCAGTAGTATAGACCCGCGTTTCGGCCAAGAGACCCAGTACTTC CASSIDPRFGQETQYF
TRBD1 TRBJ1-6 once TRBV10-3 TGTGCCATCAGTGAGTCGAGTTCAGGGGGCTTTTCACCCCTCCACTTT CAISESSSGGFSPLHF
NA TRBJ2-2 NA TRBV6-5 TGTGCCAGCAGGGTTGGGCCTACGAACACCGGGGAGCTGTTTTTT CASRVGPTNTGELFF
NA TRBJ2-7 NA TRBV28 TGTGCCAGCAGTTTATCAGGGAACAGTGGGGACGAGCAGTACTTC CASSLSGNSGDEQYF
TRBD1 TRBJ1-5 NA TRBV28 TGTGCCAGCAGCACTGTCAGGGGGCGTCAGCCCCAGCATTTT CASSTVRGRQPQHF
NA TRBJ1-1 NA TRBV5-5 TGTGCCAGCAGCTTGAGTGGAGTCCTGAACACTGAAGCTTTCTTT CASSLSGVLNTEAFF
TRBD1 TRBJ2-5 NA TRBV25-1 TGTGCCAGCAGTACAGGGGGTGGGGAGACCCAGTACTTC CASSTGGGETQYF
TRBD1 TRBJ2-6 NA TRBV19 TGTGCCAGTATCGCAGGGGGCGGGTCTGGGGCCAACGTCCTGACTTTC CASIAGGGSGANVLTF
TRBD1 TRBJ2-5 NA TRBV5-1 TGCGCCAGCAGCCCGGGACAGGGTGAGACCCAGTACTTC CASSPGQGETQYF
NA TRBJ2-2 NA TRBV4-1 TGCGCCAGCAGCCAGTCTAGCGTCACCGGGGAGCTGTTTTTT CASSQSSVTGELFF
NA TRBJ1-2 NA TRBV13 TGTGCCAGCAGCTCCGAGGGGCGGGGCGGCTATGGCTACACCTTC CASSSEGRGGYGYTF
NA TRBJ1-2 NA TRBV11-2 TGTGCCAGCAGCTTAGCAGGGTGGCAGGGCCATGGCTACACCTTC CASSLAGWQGHGYTF
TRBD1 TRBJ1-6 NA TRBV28 TGTGCCAGCAGTTTATTAGGGACAGGGAGCAATTCACCCCTCCACTTT CASSLLGTGSNSPLHF
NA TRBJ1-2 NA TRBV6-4 TGTGCCAGCAGTGAAGAGACAGGCCACTATGGCTACACCTTC CASSEETGHYGYTF
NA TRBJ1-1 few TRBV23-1 TGCGCCAGCAGTAATCCAGGTTTTATGTACACTGAAGCTTTCTTT CASSNPGFMYTEAFF
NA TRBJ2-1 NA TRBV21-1 TGTGCCAGCAGCCCCCGACTAGCGGGGGGGCCCGGCTATGAGCAGTTCTTC CASSPRLAGGPGYEQFF
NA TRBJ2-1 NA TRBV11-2 TGTGCCAGCAGCTTGGAACGGAGCTCCTACAATGAGCAGTTCTTC CASSLERSSYNEQFF
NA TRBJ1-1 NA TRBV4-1 TGCGCCAGCAGCCAAGCCGGAAGAGGGCAGGGAGGACTGAAGCACTTCTTT CASSQAGRGQGGLKHFF
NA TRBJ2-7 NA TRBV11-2 TGTGCCAGCAGCTCCCAGACAGGAAACGAGCAGTACTTC CASSSQTGNEQYF
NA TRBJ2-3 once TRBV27 TGTGCCAGCAGTTTATCCAGGGCAGATACGCAGTATTTT CASSLSRADTQYF
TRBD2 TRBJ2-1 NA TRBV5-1 TGCGCCAGCAGCTTGGGACTAGCGGGGAAGCGCGCCTACAATGAGCAGTTCTTC CASSLGLAGKRAYNEQFF
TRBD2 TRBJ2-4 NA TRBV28 TGTGCCAGCACCCGGGGGGGACCCTTCGACATTCAGTACTTC CASTRGGPFDIQYF
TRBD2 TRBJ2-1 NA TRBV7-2 TGTGCCAGCAGCTTATTGTCTAGCGGGGGGGCCGAGCAGTTCTTC CASSLLSSGGAEQFF